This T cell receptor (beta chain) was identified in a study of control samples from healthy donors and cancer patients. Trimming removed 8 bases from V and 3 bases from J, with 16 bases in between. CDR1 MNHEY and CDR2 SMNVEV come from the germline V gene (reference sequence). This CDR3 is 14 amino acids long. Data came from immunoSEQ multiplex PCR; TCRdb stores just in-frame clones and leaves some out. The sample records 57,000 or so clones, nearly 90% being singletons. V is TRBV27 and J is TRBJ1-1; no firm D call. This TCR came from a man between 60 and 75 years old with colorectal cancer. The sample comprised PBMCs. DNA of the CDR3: TGTGCCAGCGCCTGGGCGTCAGGATACACTGAAGCTTTCTTT. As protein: CASAWASGYTEAFF.